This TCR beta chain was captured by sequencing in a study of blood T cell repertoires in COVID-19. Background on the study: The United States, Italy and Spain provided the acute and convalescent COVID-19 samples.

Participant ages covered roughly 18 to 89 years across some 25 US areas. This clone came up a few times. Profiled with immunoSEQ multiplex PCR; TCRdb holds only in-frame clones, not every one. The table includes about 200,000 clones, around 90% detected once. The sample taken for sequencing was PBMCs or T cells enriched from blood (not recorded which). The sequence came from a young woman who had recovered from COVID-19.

CDR3 sequence: CASRLGQGNQPQHF. CDR3 DNA sequence: TGTGCCAGTAGGCTGGGACAGGGAAATCAGCCCCAGCATTTT. The V call is TRBV19, the J call TRBJ1-5; 9 bases match TRBD1. In germline, CDR1 is LNHDA, CDR2 SQIVND (reference sequence). This CDR3 region has 14 residues. J gave up 4 bases and V 6 bases, and 4 bases lay outside the gene matches.